This note documents a single T cell receptor beta chain sequence. The V segment lost 2 bases and the J segment 5 bases; nucleotides outside the gene matches: 6. The length of the CDR3 is 14 residues. Per the germline V gene, CDR1 is SGHNT and CDR2 is YYREEE (reference sequence). This entry is derived from a study of shared clonotypes between healthy human individuals. Profiled with immunoSEQ multiplex PCR; TCRdb holds only in-frame clones, not every one. The sample yields 1,500,000 or so clones, roughly 96% seen once. The healthy adult donors were HIV-negative and reported no recent acute infections or vaccinations.

This TCR derives from a man aged 25 to 40 in good health. Specimen: naive CD4+ T cells sorted from blood. Noted subset: CD45RA+ positively selected. This chain links TRBV5-4 with TRBJ2-5; 7 nucleotides line up with TRBD1. The CDR3 region is CASSFEGARETQYF. The CDR3 DNA reads as TGTGCCAGCAGCTTTGAGGGGGCAAGGGAGACCCAGTACTTC.